The rows below give T cell receptor beta chains drawn from one sample of a study of cytomegalovirus exposure and HLA in healthy donors. Measured with immunoSEQ multiplex PCR; TCRdb has only the in-frame clones, and not every one. The sample records 150,000 to 200,000 clones, more than 70% being singletons. The sample was PBMCs. These TCRs come from a man aged 30 to 45 in good health and CMV-seronegative. Each CDR3 is given without its conserved first and last residue.

j_gene: TRBJ2-1; v_gene: TRBV9; CDR3aa: ASSATTGTLYNEQF
j_gene: TRBJ2-5; v_gene: TRBV21-1; CDR3aa: ASKIGTSGSEETQY
j_gene: TRBJ2-1; v_gene: TRBV18; CDR3aa: ASSPRLAGASYNEQF
j_gene: TRBJ1-2; v_gene: TRBV19; CDR3aa: ASSILGDRGRGYT
j_gene: TRBJ2-7; v_gene: TRBV5-1; CDR3aa: ASSSGTGDYEQY
j_gene: TRBJ2-1; v_gene: TRBV11-2; CDR3aa: ASSEHRDYNEQF
j_gene: TRBJ2-2; v_gene: TRBV13; CDR3aa: ASSSRDRGRTGELF
j_gene: TRBJ2-1; v_gene: TRBV14; CDR3aa: ASSQFPTGHNEQF
j_gene: TRBJ1-1; v_gene: TRBV27; CDR3aa: ASKSGTTEAF
j_gene: TRBJ1-1; v_gene: TRBV12-5; CDR3aa: ASGLGPRTGTITEAF
j_gene: TRBJ1-5; v_gene: TRBV27; CDR3aa: ASSLRRTGPRNQPQH
j_gene: TRBJ1-1; v_gene: TRBV19; CDR3aa: ASSMSLQGTGAF
j_gene: TRBJ2-3; v_gene: TRBV19; CDR3aa: ATAVRWTDTQY
j_gene: TRBJ2-1; v_gene: TRBV5-1; CDR3aa: ASSGSGQGADEQF
j_gene: TRBJ2-1; v_gene: TRBV28; CDR3aa: ASSLLLAGASEQF
j_gene: TRBJ2-1; v_gene: TRBV7-6; CDR3aa: ASSPRQGRVNEQF
j_gene: TRBJ1-5; v_gene: TRBV4-1; CDR3aa: ASSQDRGQGRNQPQH
j_gene: TRBJ2-1; v_gene: TRBV6-5; CDR3aa: ASSYLPGVNEQF
j_gene: TRBJ1-1; v_gene: TRBV11-2; CDR3aa: ASSVGDRGIVNDF
j_gene: TRBJ1-5; v_gene: TRBV27; CDR3aa: ASRPGQPNQPQH
j_gene: TRBJ1-5; v_gene: TRBV19; CDR3aa: ASSKGTGYQPQH
j_gene: TRBJ2-5; v_gene: TRBV2; CDR3aa: ASKLTGAETQY
j_gene: TRBJ2-7; v_gene: TRBV5-1; CDR3aa: ASSSGGLAGVGEQY
j_gene: TRBJ2-7; v_gene: TRBV6-5; CDR3aa: ASSFGNRPAYEQY
j_gene: TRBJ2-7; v_gene: TRBV4-1; CDR3aa: ASSSVQREGRRY
j_gene: TRBJ1-1; v_gene: TRBV2; CDR3aa: ASGGQPLNTEAF
j_gene: TRBJ1-5; v_gene: TRBV30; CDR3aa: AWSRQTGVGQPQH
j_gene: TRBJ1-1; v_gene: TRBV30; CDR3aa: AWTQGSEAF
j_gene: TRBJ1-1; v_gene: TRBV11-3; CDR3aa: ASSPDGRARTEAF
j_gene: TRBJ1-4; v_gene: TRBV27; CDR3aa: ASLSWEGGREKLF
j_gene: TRBJ2-3; v_gene: TRBV5-1; CDR3aa: ASSSEPGQGIVYTDTQY
j_gene: TRBJ2-1; v_gene: TRBV11-2; CDR3aa: ASSAETGYGQF
j_gene: TRBJ2-7; v_gene: TRBV7-2; CDR3aa: ASSLAPGYEQY
j_gene: TRBJ1-1; v_gene: TRBV5-1; CDR3aa: ASSLGATTNTEAF
j_gene: TRBJ2-1; v_gene: TRBV18; CDR3aa: ASSPLTYNEQF
j_gene: TRBJ2-7; v_gene: TRBV7-8; CDR3aa: ASSLESQTGVYHYEQY
j_gene: TRBJ2-2; v_gene: TRBV28; CDR3aa: ASSLWTEESTGELF
j_gene: TRBJ2-2; v_gene: TRBV7-2; CDR3aa: ASSLIVVGGELF